This T cell receptor (beta chain) was documented in a study of T cells in Graves' hyperthyroidism and ophthalmopathy. Study conclusions and caveats: A median about 6.2 months before onset, the model predicted ophthalmopathy.

If no ophthalmopathy progression occurred within 18 months, Graves' hyperthyroidism was stable. Diagnoses were made from clinical symptoms, serum measures (thyroxine and TRAb), thyroid ultrasound and orbital computed tomography. There were TCR beta CDR3 regions amplified from RNA transcripts. The study used the HTBI primer set for a first-round RT-PCR of the TCR CDR3. TCRdb reprocessed the multiplex PCR reads via MiXCR and lists one record per CDR3 protein. The table has 560,000 or so distinct CDR3 sequences, around 46% seen once; the top ten hold 8.2%. Notes on this clonotype: Its target is not known.

The sequence was collected from a woman aged 18-30 years with Graves' hyperthyroidism. The sequenced sample was peripheral blood or thyroid tissue (not recorded which).

The CDR3 region is CSVGGLNSILQETQYF. The DNA of the CDR3 is TGCAGCGTTGGCGGACTAAATTCTATCCTTCAAGAGACCCAGTACTTC. The rearrangement uses TRBV29-1 and TRBJ2-5; a possible D gene is TRBD2 (6 bases). The CDR3 runs to 16 residues. V was shortened by 4 bases and J by 2 bases, with 20 bases between the two germline ends. The germline V gene has CDR1 SQVTM and CDR2 ANQGSEA. Full variable domain (missing parts from reference TRBV29-1 and TRBJ2-5): SAVISQKPSRDICQRGTSLTIQCQVDSQVTMMFWYRQQPGQSLTLIATANQGSEATYESGFVIDKFPISRPNLTFSTLTVSNMSPEDSSIYLCSVGGLNSILQETQYFGPGTRLLVL.